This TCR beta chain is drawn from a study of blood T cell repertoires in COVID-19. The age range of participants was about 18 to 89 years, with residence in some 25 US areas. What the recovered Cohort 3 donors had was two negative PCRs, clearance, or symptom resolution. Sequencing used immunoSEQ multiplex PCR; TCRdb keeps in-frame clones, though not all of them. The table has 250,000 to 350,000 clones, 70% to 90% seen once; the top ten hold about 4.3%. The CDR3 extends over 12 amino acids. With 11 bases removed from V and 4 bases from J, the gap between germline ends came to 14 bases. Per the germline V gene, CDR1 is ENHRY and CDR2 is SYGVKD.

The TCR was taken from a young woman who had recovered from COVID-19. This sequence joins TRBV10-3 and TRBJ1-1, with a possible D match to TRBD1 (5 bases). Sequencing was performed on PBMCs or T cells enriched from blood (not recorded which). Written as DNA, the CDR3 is TGTGCCGGGGGGGGAAGGGTCACTGAAGCTTTCTTT. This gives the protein CAGGGRVTEAFF.